The clone carrying this T cell receptor (beta chain) was detected a few times. The antigen is not known. This entry belongs to a study of CD8 T cells in ankylosing spondylitis. Findings and limits, study-wide: Reportedly, disease-linked clones are significantly enriched in ankylosing spondylitis patients' matched synovial fluid. Clones linked to disease, bearing a CD8+ phenotype, were relatively rare in peripheral blood.

Construction of TCR beta libraries was performed using quantitative 5'-RACE with molecular barcodes. MiXCR was run by TCRdb on the 5' RACE reads, yielding one entry per CDR3 protein. The sample has some 290,000 distinct CDR3 sequences, around 18% seen once. The CDR3 runs 14 residues. V shed 3 bases and J shed 1 base, with 8 bases lying between them. The sample comprised blood, either unsorted or a sorted T cell fraction (not recorded which). The TCR sequence derives from a male donor with ankylosing spondylitis or in good health (not recorded which). V usage is TRBV12-3 or TRBV12-4 and J usage is TRBJ2-3; no firm D call. As DNA, the CDR3 is TGTGCCAGCAGTTTGCGCGCCGGCACAGATACGCAGTATTTT. Residues: CASSLRAGTDTQYF.